One T cell receptor (beta chain) is described in this entry. Its target antigen remains unknown. No base qualities exist here, and no much larger clone lies one base off it. The library came from the immunoSEQ multiplex PCR assay. As stored in TCRdb, this immuneACCESS dataset retains in-frame rearrangements with V and J assigned. A fraction of the clones does not appear; measured against another copy, unresolved V genes explain less than half of the discrepancy, and the remainder lacks a known reason. This sample gives 84,000 or so clones in total; roughly 94% of them show up just once. The top ten clones comprise 0.25% of the sample. This entry belongs to a study of technical replicates of blood from a handful of donors (dated by TCRdb to about 2017). V ends up 2 bases short and J 2 bases short, with an unmatched junction base count of 14. The CDR3 goes from the cysteine to the phenylalanine over 18 residues. CDR3 DNA only is kept here, 54 bases in frame from base 1. The germline V gene gives CDR1 as MGHRA and CDR2 as YSYEKL.

Sequencing was carried out using T cells isolated from PBMCs. The clonotype was recovered from a human donor in good health. The chain uses TRBV4-1 and TRBJ2-7, and 8 junction bases match TRBD1. CDR3 reads: CASSQQGRGRVTPYEQYF. The DNA sequence is TGCGCCAGCAGCCAACAAGGCAGGGGGCGAGTTACCCCCTACGAGCAGTACTTC.